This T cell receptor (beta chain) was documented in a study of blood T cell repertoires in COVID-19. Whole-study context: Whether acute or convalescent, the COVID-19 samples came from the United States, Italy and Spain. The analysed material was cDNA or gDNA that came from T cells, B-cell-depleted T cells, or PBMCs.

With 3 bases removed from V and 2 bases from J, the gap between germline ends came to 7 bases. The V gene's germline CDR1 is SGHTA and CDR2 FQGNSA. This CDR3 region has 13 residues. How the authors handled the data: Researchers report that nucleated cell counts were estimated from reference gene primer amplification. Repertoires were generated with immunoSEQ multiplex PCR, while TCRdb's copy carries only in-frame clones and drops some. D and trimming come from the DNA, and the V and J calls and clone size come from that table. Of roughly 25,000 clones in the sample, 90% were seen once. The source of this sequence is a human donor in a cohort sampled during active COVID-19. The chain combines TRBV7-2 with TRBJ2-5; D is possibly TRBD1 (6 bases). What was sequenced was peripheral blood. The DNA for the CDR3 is TGTGCCAGCAGCTTTGGACAGCAAGAGACCCAGTACTTC. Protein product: CASSFGQQETQYF.